These 26 T cell receptor beta chains originate from one sample sequenced in a study of shared clonotypes between healthy human individuals. The assay was immunoSEQ multiplex PCR, and TCRdb's table has in-frame clones only and misses some. The sample consists of approximately 940,000 clones, over 75% of them appearing once. Sequencing was carried out using memory CD4+ T cells sorted from blood. Indicated subset: CD45RA-negative fraction. All receptors derive from a man aged 18 to 30 in good health.

The V and J genes are TRBV30 and TRBJ2-3, with D tentatively TRBD1 (5 bases). Germline CDR1 GTSNPN, CDR2 SVGIG (reference sequence). The CDR3 length is 15 residues. V lost 1 base, J lost 2 bases, and 13 bases lay in between. Here the CDR3 DNA reads TGTGCCTGGAGTGCCCGGACACACCACACAGATACGCAGTATTTT. Protein sequence: CAWSARTHHTDTQYF.

The rearrangement uses TRBV2 and TRBJ2-5; 8 bases map to TRBD1. The CDR3 totals 14 residues. The J segment lost 5 bases and the V segment lost 3 bases, leaving 5 bases of the junction unmatched. Germline V gene data show CDR1 as SNHLY and CDR2 as FYNNEI. CDR3 sequence (DNA): TGTGCCAGCAGTGAGGACAGGGTCACGGAGACCCAGTACTTC. Translating gives CASSEDRVTETQYF. The whole variable domain, remainder taken from reference TRBV2 and TRBJ2-5, is EPEVTQTPSHQVTQMGQEVILRCVPISNHLYFYWYRQILGQKVEFLVSFYNNEISEKSEIFDDQFSVERPDGSNFTLKIRSTKLEDSAMYFCASSEDRVTETQYFGPGTRLLVL.

The chain links TRBV28 to TRBJ1-1; D is unresolved. The CDR3 covers 11 residues. Germline V gene lookup returns CDR1 MDHEN and CDR2 SYDVKM. Trimming removed 2 bases at V and 9 bases at J, with 7 bases between. CDR3 region: CASSLTQKAFF. CDR3 coding DNA: TGTGCCAGCAGTTTAACCCAGAAAGCTTTCTTT.

Notes on this clone: Distinct nucleotide sequences in the sample also encode this CDR3. J is TRBJ2-5 and V is TRBV28; the D is unclear. Trimming removed 1 base from V and 5 bases from J, with 2 bases in between. Germline V lookup: CDR1 MDHEN, CDR2 SYDVKM. This CDR3 spans 11 amino acids. The DNA for the CDR3 is TGTGCCAGCAGTTTATCCGAGACCCAGTACTTC. Its protein is CASSLSETQYF.

The J gene is TRBJ2-7, the V gene TRBV18, with 9 bases aligning to TRBD1. This CDR3 region has 14 residues. The germline V gene has CDR1 KGHSH and CDR2 LQKENI. V gave up 1 base and J gave up 7 bases; unmatched junction bases: 5. CDR3 in DNA: TGTGCCAGCTCACCACAACAGGGGGCCGGGGAGCAGTACTTC. As protein: CASSPQQGAGEQYF.

As concerns this clone: Other DNA sequences in this specimen translate into the identical CDR3. The chain links TRBV18 to TRBJ2-6; D is perhaps TRBD1 (5 bases). The V gene's germline CDR1 is KGHSH and CDR2 LQKENI. This CDR3 is 17 amino acids long. V was cut by 0 bases and J by 0 bases, with 9 bases left in between. CDR3 sequence reads: CASSPPQGSSGANVLTF. The CDR3 nucleotides are TGTGCCAGCTCACCACCGCAGGGTAGCTCTGGGGCCAACGTCCTGACTTTC.

This chain uses TRBV6-5 with TRBJ2-7, with TRBD2 identical over 8 bases. This CDR3 has 15 residues. Trimming at V came to 4 bases and at J to 4 bases, leaving 9 bases not matched to a gene. Germline assignment: CDR1 MNHEY and CDR2 SVGAGI. The CDR3 loop is CASSSPGGPRYEQYF. DNA for the CDR3: TGTGCCAGCAGTTCTCCGGGGGGGCCGAGATACGAGCAGTACTTC.

The chain has TRBV6-6 and TRBJ1-5; the D gene is possibly TRBD1 (5 bases). Germline lookup yields CDR1 MNHNY and CDR2 SVGAGI (reference sequence). V lost 2 bases, J lost 3 bases, and 14 bases lay in between. CDR3 length: 16 residues. The DNA of the CDR3 is TGTGCCAGCAGTTACCCAAACCCAGGGTCCAATCAGCCCCAGCATTTT. Amino acids: CASSYPNPGSNQPQHF.

The rearrangement uses TRBV6-5 and TRBJ2-3, with 7 positions matching TRBD1. The CDR3 length is 15 residues. The junction had 9 bases not matched to a gene; V was cut back by 4 bases and J by 5 bases. Germline lookup yields CDR1 MNHEY and CDR2 SVGAGI. The CDR3 is CASSSGTVKGDTQYF. The CDR3 coding sequence is TGTGCCAGCAGTTCAGGGACAGTGAAGGGAGATACGCAGTATTTT.

The chain has TRBV6-5 and TRBJ1-2; D might be TRBD1 (5 bases). CDR1 is MNHEY and CDR2 is SVGAGI in the germline V gene. CDR3 length: 14 residues. Trimming left V 3 bases short and J 4 bases short, with 12 bases between. The CDR3 spells CASSYVREGYGYTF. CDR3 nucleotide sequence: TGTGCCAGCAGTTATGTCAGGGAAGGCTATGGCTACACCTTC.

The rearrangement uses TRBV7-2 and TRBJ1-2; D unclear. The CDR3 sequence is 14 residues long. V was shortened by 7 bases and J by 4 bases, with 16 bases between the two germline ends. CDR1 is SGHTA, CDR2 FQGNSA, per germline. CDR3 coding DNA: TGTGCCAGCACCGTTATTGACTTGGGCTATGGCTACACCTTC. This translates into CASTVIDLGYGYTF.

The chain combines TRBV5-8 with TRBJ1-5; D is ambiguous. This CDR3 contains 13 residues. Germline V CDR1 and CDR2: SGHTS, YDEGEE. Trimming took off 0 bases at V and 7 bases at J, with 8 bases between the two ends. The CDR3 spells CASSLGMAQPQHF. The CDR3 DNA is TGTGCCAGCAGCTTGGGAATGGCCCAGCCCCAGCATTTT.

Note on this clone: Other DNA sequences of this sample code for an identical CDR3. J is TRBJ1-4 and V is TRBV2, with no clear D. Per the germline V gene, CDR1 is SNHLY and CDR2 is FYNNEI. The CDR3 contains 11 residues. V was trimmed by 8 bases and J by 6 bases, leaving 7 bases between them. The CDR3 loop is CASGQDEKLFF. In DNA, the CDR3 is TGTGCCAGCGGTCAGGATGAAAAACTGTTTTTT.

The chain joins TRBV30 to TRBJ1-3; D unclear. Between the trimmed V and J ends, which lost 1 base and 2 bases, there was a span of 9 bases. The length of the CDR3 is 14 residues. Germline CDR1 is GTSNPN and CDR2 is SVGIG (reference sequence). The CDR3 loop is CAWSAPEAGNTIYF. The DNA for the CDR3 is TGTGCCTGGAGTGCCCCTGAGGCTGGAAACACCATATATTTT.

The chain combines TRBV19 with TRBJ1-5, with D possibly being TRBD1 (5 bases). The CDR3 has 13 amino acids. V was clipped by 8 bases and J by 5 bases, with 13 bases between them. Germline lookup yields CDR1 LNHDA and CDR2 SQIVND (reference sequence). CDR3 protein: CASVSRDDQPQHF. The CDR3 DNA follows: TGTGCCAGTGTATCCAGGGACGATCAGCCCCAGCATTTT.

Points on this clone: Compared with germline, one end of the junction differs, possibly owing to a read error. This sequence joins TRBV5-1 and TRBJ2-7; the D is unclear. This CDR3 has 13 residues. Germline V gene lookup returns CDR1 SGHRS and CDR2 YFSETQ. The CDR3 nucleotides are TGCGCCAGCAGCTTGGGGGCCCCCCAAGGCCTGAACTTC. Translation: CASSLGAPQGLNF.

This clone occurred once. The genes are TRBV9 and TRBJ2-1; D call uncertain. This CDR3 has 13 residues. V lost 1 base, J lost 6 bases, and 8 bases lay in between. The V gene's germline CDR1 is SGDLS and CDR2 YYNGEE. The CDR3 loop reads CASSVNSGNEQFF. The CDR3 DNA follows: TGTGCCAGCAGCGTAAATAGTGGCAATGAGCAGTTCTTC. The whole variable domain, filled in from reference TRBV9 and TRBJ2-1, reads DSGVTQTPKHLITATGQRVTLRCSPRSGDLSVYWYQQSLDQGLQFLIQYYNGEERAKGNILERFSAQQFPDLHSELNLSSLELGDSALYFCASSVNSGNEQFFGPGTRLTVL.

This rearrangement joins TRBV18 to TRBJ2-5; D possibly uses TRBD1 or TRBD2 (5 bases each). CDR1 is KGHSH and CDR2 is LQKENI in the germline V gene. This CDR3 is built from 16 residues. V was pared by 0 bases and J by 5 bases, with 16 bases between. CDR3 nucleotide sequence: TGTGCCAGCTCACCACCGGGACCCCGGGCCGGGGAGACCCAGTACTTC. The encoded protein is CASSPPGPRAGETQYF.

The V gene is TRBV9, the J gene TRBJ2-1; 9 nucleotides match TRBD2. Germline V gene sequence: CDR1 SGDLS, CDR2 YYNGEE. The V segment lost 3 bases and the J segment 0 bases; nucleotides outside the gene matches: 4. There are 16 residues in the CDR3. DNA for the CDR3: TGTGCCAGCAGCGAAATTAGCGGGAGCTCCTACAATGAGCAGTTCTTC. Its translation is CASSEISGSSYNEQFF.

This clone was counted at least ten times. V gene TRBV6-5 combines with J gene TRBJ1-6; D call uncertain. Germline values: CDR1 MNHEY, CDR2 SVGAGI. This CDR3 comprises 14 residues. V lost 7 bases, J lost 8 bases, and 15 bases lay in between. The CDR3 nucleotides read TGTGCCAGCAATGTCGGTGGGGTAGATTCACCCCTCCACTTT. Its protein is CASNVGGVDSPLHF.

The chain employs TRBV5-1 and TRBJ2-6; D call uncertain. Looked up from germline, CDR1 is SGHRS and CDR2 is YFSETQ. V lost 0 bases, J lost 0 bases, and 10 bases lay in between. The CDR3 is 17 amino acids. The CDR3 coding sequence is TGCGCCAGCAGCTTGGTGCAGTACAACTCTGGGGCCAACGTCCTGACTTTC. Residues: CASSLVQYNSGANVLTF.

The chain combines TRBV10-3 with TRBJ2-5, with D possibly matching TRBD1 (5 bases). Gene TRBJ2-7 matches the end of the DNA better, so the J call may be wrong. The CDR3 consists of 15 residues. Germline CDR1 and CDR2: ENHRY and SYGVKD. The CDR3 spells CAISGISTASYEQYF. The CDR3 DNA reads as TGTGCCATCAGTGGGATTTCGACAGCATCCTACGAGCAGTACTTC.

There are a few counts of this clone. The chain links TRBV6-1 to TRBJ1-1, with 7 bases fitting TRBD1. The CDR3 runs 15 residues. Germline CDR1 is MNHNS and CDR2 is SASEGT. The V segment lost 3 bases and the J segment 3 bases; nucleotides outside the gene matches: 7. CDR3 coding DNA: TGTGCCAGCAGTGACCCGGGACAGTTTCACACTGAAGCTTTCTTT. This translates into CASSDPGQFHTEAFF.

V gene TRBV14 combines with J gene TRBJ2-1; perhaps TRBD2 as D (5 bases). Germline V gene data show CDR1 as SGHDN and CDR2 as FVKESK. The CDR3 spans 15 residues. V lost 1 base and J lost 10, with 17 bases in between. CDR3 sequence reads: CASSQVLVRTGEQFF. The CDR3 nucleotides are TGTGCCAGCAGCCAAGTGCTCGTCAGAACGGGAGAGCAGTTCTTC.

This clone occurred a few times. The chain's CDR3 is CASNTGGFEKLFF. CDR3 coding DNA: TGTGCCAGCAATACAGGGGGCTTTGAAAAACTGTTTTTT. This chain uses TRBV28 with TRBJ1-4; TRBD1 agrees at 9 bases. After removal of 7 bases from V and 7 bases from J, the junction contained 4 bases not matched to a gene. This CDR3 has 13 amino acids. Germline assignment: CDR1 MDHEN and CDR2 SYDVKM.

The chain combines TRBV18 with TRBJ1-3; no firm D call. V lost 2 bases, J lost 1 base, and 12 bases lay in between. CDR3 length equals 16 residues. Looked up from germline, CDR1 is KGHSH and CDR2 is LQKENI. This CDR3 is CASSPSEVTSGNTIYF. The CDR3 DNA follows: TGTGCCAGCTCACCAAGCGAGGTTACTTCTGGAAACACCATATATTTT.